A selection of T cell receptor beta chains follows, all from one sample in a study of T cell responses to AZD1222 COVID-19 vaccine. Profiling relied on immunoSEQ multiplex PCR, and the TCRdb table lists in-frame clones only, not all of them. The top ten clones hold 4% of a sample with 130,000 or so clones, approximately 90% of them seen once. The sample here was peripheral blood, taken 28 days after the second AZD1222 dose. The receptors were gathered from an adult who received the AZD1222 COVID-19 vaccine. Each CDR3 is given with its conserved first and last residue. Fields, in order: D gene, V gene, clone size, J gene, CDR3 DNA, CDR3 protein. The D gene is left open where the match is weak. Rows give clone size only sometimes, using once, few, many, or a class for an expanded clone.

D gene: .
V gene: TRBV5-5
clone size: .
J gene: TRBJ2-3
CDR3 DNA: TGTGCCAGCAGTTCACCAGGGAACCCAGATACGCAGTATTTT
CDR3 protein: CASSSPGNPDTQYF

D gene: .
V gene: TRBV15
clone size: .
J gene: TRBJ2-5
CDR3 DNA: TGTGCCACCAGCAGAGGAGCCCAAGAGACCCAGTACTTC
CDR3 protein: CATSRGAQETQYF

D gene: TRBD1
V gene: TRBV4-2
clone size: once
J gene: TRBJ1-5
CDR3 DNA: TGTGCCAGCAGCCAATCCGGGACAGCTTATAGCAATCAGCCCCAGCATTTT
CDR3 protein: CASSQSGTAYSNQPQHF

D gene: .
V gene: TRBV6-1
clone size: .
J gene: TRBJ1-1
CDR3 DNA: TGTGCCAGCAGTGATGCAGCTCCTTACTTCTCTGAAGCTTTCTTT
CDR3 protein: CASSDAAPYFSEAFF

D gene: .
V gene: TRBV6-5
clone size: .
J gene: TRBJ1-5
CDR3 DNA: TGTGCCAGCGCCAGTTACGGCGGCAATCAGCCCCAGCATTTT
CDR3 protein: CASASYGGNQPQHF

D gene: .
V gene: TRBV12-3/TRBV12-4
clone size: .
J gene: TRBJ2-2
CDR3 DNA: TGTGCCAGCAGTCTTCTCCTCGGGGAGCTGTTTTTT
CDR3 protein: CASSLLLGELFF

D gene: TRBD2
V gene: TRBV11-2
clone size: few
J gene: TRBJ2-5
CDR3 DNA: TGTGCCAGCAGCTTAATGCCGGGACTAGCGGGGCCAGAGACCCAGTACTTC
CDR3 protein: CASSLMPGLAGPETQYF

D gene: .
V gene: TRBV5-1
clone size: .
J gene: TRBJ2-1
CDR3 DNA: TGCGCCACCGGGACGACTTACAATGAGCAGTTCTTC
CDR3 protein: CATGTTYNEQFF

D gene: .
V gene: TRBV7-3
clone size: .
J gene: TRBJ2-5
CDR3 DNA: TGTGCCAGCAGCCAATTAGGGGGACAAGAGACCCAGTACTTC
CDR3 protein: CASSQLGGQETQYF

D gene: .
V gene: TRBV15
clone size: .
J gene: TRBJ1-2
CDR3 DNA: TGTGCCACCAGCAGAGGTGGGCTCCGGTACTATGGCTACACCTTC
CDR3 protein: CATSRGGLRYYGYTF

D gene: TRBD1
V gene: TRBV28
clone size: .
J gene: TRBJ1-6
CDR3 DNA: TGTGCCAGCAGTCCCCAGACAGGGGGGTATTCACCCCTCCACTTT
CDR3 protein: CASSPQTGGYSPLHF

D gene: TRBD1
V gene: TRBV19
clone size: .
J gene: TRBJ1-5
CDR3 DNA: TGTGCCAGTAGTATAGGGGGACCCGACAGGGGGATCGATCAGCCCCAGCATTTT
CDR3 protein: CASSIGGPDRGIDQPQHF

D gene: .
V gene: TRBV6-5
clone size: .
J gene: TRBJ1-6
CDR3 DNA: TGTGCCAGCAGTTACCAGGGGAGGGTGAGATCACCCCTCCACTTT
CDR3 protein: CASSYQGRVRSPLHF

D gene: .
V gene: TRBV5-1
clone size: once
J gene: TRBJ1-1
CDR3 DNA: TGCGCCAGCAGCCCGGACACCTTGAACACTGAAGCTTTCTTT
CDR3 protein: CASSPDTLNTEAFF

D gene: .
V gene: TRBV7-6
clone size: .
J gene: TRBJ1-5
CDR3 DNA: TGTGCCAGCAGCTTAGGACCGGGGGCGGGCAATCAGCCCCAGCATTTT
CDR3 protein: CASSLGPGAGNQPQHF

D gene: .
V gene: TRBV19
clone size: .
J gene: TRBJ1-3
CDR3 DNA: TGTGCCAGTGGTTGGGGGAACACCATATATTTT
CDR3 protein: CASGWGNTIYF

D gene: TRBD2
V gene: TRBV7-2
clone size: few
J gene: TRBJ2-7
CDR3 DNA: TGTGCCAGCAGCTTCGATCCAGCGGGATTGTACGAGCAGTACTTC
CDR3 protein: CASSFDPAGLYEQYF

D gene: .
V gene: TRBV6-1
clone size: .
J gene: TRBJ1-3
CDR3 DNA: TGTGCCAGCAGTGAAGCGCCCCCTGGCCGACGTAGCACCATATATTTT
CDR3 protein: CASSEAPPGRRSTIYF

D gene: TRBD1
V gene: TRBV6-2/TRBV6-3
clone size: .
J gene: TRBJ2-5
CDR3 DNA: TGTGCCAGCAGTTACGCGGGGACAGGGCGGGAGACCCAGTACTTC
CDR3 protein: CASSYAGTGRETQYF

D gene: .
V gene: TRBV7-3
clone size: .
J gene: TRBJ2-3
CDR3 DNA: TGTGCCAGCAGCTTAATCCGGGGCTCTGGAACAGATACGCAGTATTTT
CDR3 protein: CASSLIRGSGTDTQYF

D gene: .
V gene: TRBV25-1
clone size: .
J gene: TRBJ1-6
CDR3 DNA: TGTGCCAGCAGTGCGGACGGGAATTCACCCCTCCACTTT
CDR3 protein: CASSADGNSPLHF

D gene: TRBD2
V gene: TRBV15
clone size: .
J gene: TRBJ2-6
CDR3 DNA: TGTGCCACCTTAGGACTAGCGGGCTCTGGGGCCAACGTCCTGACTTTC
CDR3 protein: CATLGLAGSGANVLTF

D gene: TRBD1
V gene: TRBV11-2
clone size: .
J gene: TRBJ1-3
CDR3 DNA: TGTGCCAGCAGCTTAGGAACAGGGGCTGGAAACACCATATATTTT
CDR3 protein: CASSLGTGAGNTIYF

D gene: TRBD1
V gene: TRBV4-3
clone size: .
J gene: TRBJ1-6
CDR3 DNA: TGCGCCAGCAGCCCCGGGACAGGGTCAATCGGGTCACCCCTCCACTTT
CDR3 protein: CASSPGTGSIGSPLHF

D gene: .
V gene: TRBV7-9
clone size: .
J gene: TRBJ2-2
CDR3 DNA: TGTGCCAGCAGCCGGGGGACCTTCAACACCGGGGAGCTGTTTTTT
CDR3 protein: CASSRGTFNTGELFF

D gene: TRBD2
V gene: TRBV5-1
clone size: .
J gene: TRBJ2-5
CDR3 DNA: TGCGCCAGCTGGGGGACTACTCAAGAGACCCAGTACTTC
CDR3 protein: CASWGTTQETQYF

D gene: TRBD1
V gene: TRBV6-5
clone size: .
J gene: TRBJ1-5
CDR3 DNA: TGTGCCAGCAGCAAAACAGGGGGCAATCAGCCCCAGCATTTT
CDR3 protein: CASSKTGGNQPQHF

D gene: .
V gene: TRBV29-1
clone size: once
J gene: TRBJ1-1
CDR3 DNA: TGCAGCGTTGAACGGGAACAGTTAACTGAAGCTTTCTTT
CDR3 protein: CSVEREQLTEAFF

D gene: .
V gene: TRBV29-1
clone size: .
J gene: TRBJ1-2
CDR3 DNA: TGCGCGTTTTTCGGGAACTATGGCTACACCTTC
CDR3 protein: CAFFGNYGYTF

D gene: .
V gene: TRBV14
clone size: .
J gene: TRBJ2-2
CDR3 DNA: TGTGCCAGCAGCCAACCGACGTGGGGCGGGGAGCTGTTTTTT
CDR3 protein: CASSQPTWGGELFF

D gene: .
V gene: TRBV2
clone size: .
J gene: TRBJ2-7
CDR3 DNA: TGTGCCAGCAGTCCCACGACAGGCTACTACGAGCAGTACTTC
CDR3 protein: CASSPTTGYYEQYF

D gene: .
V gene: TRBV5-1
clone size: .
J gene: TRBJ1-1
CDR3 DNA: TGCGCCAGCAGCTTTGAGGGAACCATGAACACTGAAGCTTTCTTT
CDR3 protein: CASSFEGTMNTEAFF

D gene: .
V gene: TRBV4-2
clone size: .
J gene: TRBJ1-6
CDR3 DNA: TGTGCCAGCAGCCAAGATGGCAGGTCCTATAATTCACCCCTCCACTTT
CDR3 protein: CASSQDGRSYNSPLHF

D gene: .
V gene: TRBV7-2
clone size: .
J gene: TRBJ2-7
CDR3 DNA: TGTGCCAGCAGCTTCAGCTCCTACGAGCAGTACTTC
CDR3 protein: CASSFSSYEQYF

D gene: .
V gene: TRBV3-1/TRBV3-2
clone size: .
J gene: TRBJ2-1
CDR3 DNA: TGTGCCAGCAGCCAAGATATCCGTTCCAATGAGCAGTTCTTC
CDR3 protein: CASSQDIRSNEQFF

D gene: TRBD1
V gene: TRBV2
clone size: .
J gene: TRBJ2-7
CDR3 DNA: TGTGCCAGCAGAGCTCCGTGGGGACAGGCCTACGAGCAGTACTTC
CDR3 protein: CASRAPWGQAYEQYF

D gene: TRBD1
V gene: TRBV7-9
clone size: .
J gene: TRBJ1-3
CDR3 DNA: TGTGCCAGCAGCTTGGCAACAGGGGATGGAAACACCATATATTTT
CDR3 protein: CASSLATGDGNTIYF

D gene: TRBD1
V gene: TRBV9
clone size: .
J gene: TRBJ1-1
CDR3 DNA: TGTGCCAGCAGCGCGGTTCCGACAGGGGACGCTGAAGCTTTCTTT
CDR3 protein: CASSAVPTGDAEAFF

D gene: TRBD1
V gene: TRBV25-1
clone size: .
J gene: TRBJ2-5
CDR3 DNA: TGTGCCAGCAGTGAATTCGGGACAGGGGCCCGGGAGACCCAGTACTTC
CDR3 protein: CASSEFGTGARETQYF

D gene: .
V gene: TRBV7-2
clone size: .
J gene: TRBJ1-6
CDR3 DNA: TGTGCCAGCAGCTTAGTCTACAGGGAATCACCCCTCCACTTT
CDR3 protein: CASSLVYRESPLHF

D gene: .
V gene: TRBV6-5
clone size: .
J gene: TRBJ1-2
CDR3 DNA: TGTGCCAGCAGTTACCCGGTTGCGAACTATGGCTACACCTTC
CDR3 protein: CASSYPVANYGYTF